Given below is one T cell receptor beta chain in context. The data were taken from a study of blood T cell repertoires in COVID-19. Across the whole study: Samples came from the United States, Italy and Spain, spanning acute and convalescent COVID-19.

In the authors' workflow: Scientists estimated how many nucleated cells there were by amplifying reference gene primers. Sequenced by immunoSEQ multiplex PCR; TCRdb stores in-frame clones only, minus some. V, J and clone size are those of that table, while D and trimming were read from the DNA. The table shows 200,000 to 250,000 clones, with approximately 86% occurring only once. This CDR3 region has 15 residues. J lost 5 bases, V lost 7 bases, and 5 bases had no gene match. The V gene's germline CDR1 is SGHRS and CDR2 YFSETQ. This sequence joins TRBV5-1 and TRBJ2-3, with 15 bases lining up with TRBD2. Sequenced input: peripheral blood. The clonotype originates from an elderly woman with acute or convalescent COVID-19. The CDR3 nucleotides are TGCGCCAGCCGGGGACTAGCGGGGGGAGGAGATACGCAGTATTTT. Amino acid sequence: CASRGLAGGGDTQYF.